Sequencing of this T cell receptor (beta chain) was carried out in a study of T cells in Graves' hyperthyroidism and ophthalmopathy (dated by TCRdb to between 2018 and 2021). Study-level background: Peripheral blood samples were taken at initial diagnosis, before any treatment was given. To identify distinguishing TCR V-J signatures, a discovery cohort of around 100 patients was used, comprising approximately 40 with Graves' ophthalmopathy and 55 to 65 with stable Graves' hyperthyroidism. Prospective prediction of ophthalmopathy was tested in an independent validation cohort consisting of roughly 19 hyperthyroidism patients and approximately 16 patients who later progressed to ophthalmopathy. The approximately 90 discovery patients were divided at random into training and test sets in a 7:3 ratio. In roughly six Graves' hyperthyroidism patients, the study also compared T-cell repertoires from thyroid tissue with T-cell repertoires from blood. After blood sampling, hyperthyroidism patients were treated with methimazole at a starting dose of 30 mg daily, and ophthalmopathy patients were treated with high-dose intravenous methylprednisolone. TCR Vbeta CDR3 sequencing of 140 or so peripheral blood samples (43 ophthalmopathy, roughly 74 hyperthyroidism and 17 progressor patients) is reported in the paper. Overall study outcomes, separate from this receptor: Most expanded thyroid clonotypes (frequency above 0.001) were also detected in blood, suggesting blood repertoires may reflect thyroid immune responses. Sample size was not statistically predetermined, and investigators were not blinded to group allocation. Ophthalmopathy was separated from stable hyperthyroidism by a 13 V-J signature model, with over 85% sensitivity and 81% to 82% specificity obtained in cross-validation and 80%/75% obtained in testing. In validation, the model predicted progression to ophthalmopathy a median of about 6.8 months before onset, with about 67% sensitivity and almost 75% specificity.

This clonotype was seen only a few times. Its antigen remains undetermined. No much larger clone is present one base from it, and per-base qualities are unavailable. TCR beta CDR3 regions were amplified from RNA transcripts. A first-round RT-PCR of the TCR CDR3 used the HTBI primer set with the Qiagen OneStep RT-PCR kit. Libraries were constructed in a second round of multiplex PCR, after which size selection and purification were performed. Paired-end sequencing of the libraries was performed with 100 bp reads on an Illumina HiSeq2000. In the original analysis: Raw data were processed with SOAPnuke, discarding reads with adapters, uncalled bases, mean Phred below 15, or no exact constant-primer or identifier match. High-quality paired reads were merged with COPE v1.2.5, and unique nucleotide sequences were defined as clonotypes. Clonotypes were aligned to IMGT TRBV, TRBD and TRBJ reference segments using MiTCR v1.1. Analysis was restricted to V-J combinations with a frequency above 0.0001, which covered over 98% of repertoires. The TCS score was defined as F50 (clonal expansion) divided by E x V (chaos), with BLOSUM62-based TCRdist calculated between CDR3 peptides within each V-J. Welch's t-statistics and random forest reduced roughly 530 V-J features to 10 to 15, which were used in a naive Bayes classifier (R e1071). TCRdb trimmed public reads at Q25 via fastp, called clones via MiXCR and kept in-frame beta chains. When rows share a CDR3 protein, they turn into one entry using the most common DNA and genes. These V and J calls derive from TCRdb rather than the authors' analysis. The sample table shows more than 500,000 distinct CDR3 sequences, and 15% to 20% are seen once. Jointly, the top ten make up 3.5% to 4% of the sample.

From cysteine to phenylalanine, the CDR3 is 14 amino acids long. Only the CDR3 DNA is retained, 42 bases long and in frame from the first base. V is shortened by 0 bases, J by 4 bases, and the region joining them spans 10 bases. From the germline V gene, CDR1 is SGDLS and CDR2 is YYNGEE. Stable Graves' hyperthyroidism was defined as the absence of progression to ophthalmopathy over 18 months of follow-up. Hyperthyroidism patients were aged 18 to 65 years and newly diagnosed, with disease duration of less than 2 months. Patients with uncontrolled infections, other autoimmune diseases, pregnancy or lactation were excluded. Diagnoses were based on clinical symptoms, serum thyroxine and TRAb, thyroid ultrasound and orbital computed tomography. PBMCs were separated from 7.5 to 10 ml of fresh peripheral blood using Ficoll-Paque density gradient centrifugation. Total RNA was extracted with Trizol reagent, and quality was checked on an Agilent 2100 Bioanalyzer.

The sample taken for sequencing was blood. This clonotype was obtained from a woman in her 30s with Graves' hyperthyroidism. The chain is encoded by TRBV9 joined to TRBJ2-5, with the D segment possibly TRBD1 or TRBD2, each aligning over 5 bases. The nucleotide sequence reads as follows: TGTGCCAGCAGCGTAGGGGGGAGCCGAGAGACCCAGTACTTC. Its translation reads: CASSVGGSRETQYF. With the portions outside the CDR3 filled from the reference TRBV9 and TRBJ2-5 genes, the complete variable region becomes DSGVTQTPKHLITATGQRVTLRCSPRSGDLSVYWYQQSLDQGLQFLIQYYNGEERAKGNILERFSAQQFPDLHSELNLSSLELGDSALYFCASSVGGSRETQYFGPGTRLLVL.